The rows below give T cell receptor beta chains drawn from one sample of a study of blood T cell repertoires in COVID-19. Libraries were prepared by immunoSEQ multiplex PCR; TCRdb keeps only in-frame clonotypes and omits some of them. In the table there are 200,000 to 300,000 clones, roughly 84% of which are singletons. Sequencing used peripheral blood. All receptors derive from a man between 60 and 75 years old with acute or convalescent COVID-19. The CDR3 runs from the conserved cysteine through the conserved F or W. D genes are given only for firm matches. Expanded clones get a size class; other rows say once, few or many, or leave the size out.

CDR3nt: TGTGCCAGCAGCTTTACCCCCTTTCGGACAGGACCCTCCTATAATTCACCCCTCCACTTT
CDR3aa: CASSFTPFRTGPSYNSPLHF
v_gene: TRBV27
d_gene: TRBD1
j_gene: TRBJ1-6
abundance: -

CDR3nt: TGTGCCAGCAGCCCCTCTAGCGGGATTACCGGGGAGCTGTTTTTT
CDR3aa: CASSPSSGITGELFF
v_gene: TRBV11-2
d_gene: TRBD2
j_gene: TRBJ2-2
abundance: -

CDR3nt: TGCGCCAGCAGCTTGGCCCAGGCAAACACTGAAGCTTTCTTT
CDR3aa: CASSLAQANTEAFF
v_gene: TRBV5-1
d_gene: -
j_gene: TRBJ1-1
abundance: -

CDR3nt: TGTGCCAGCAGTTTCAGGGATCCTGAGCAGTTCTTC
CDR3aa: CASSFRDPEQFF
v_gene: TRBV6-6
d_gene: -
j_gene: TRBJ2-1
abundance: -

CDR3nt: TGCAGCGCCATTCGGGGGGCGGTCGACGAGCAGTACTTC
CDR3aa: CSAIRGAVDEQYF
v_gene: TRBV29-1
d_gene: -
j_gene: TRBJ2-7
abundance: -

CDR3nt: TGCGCCAGCAGCGTAAGAGGGCTAGCGGGGCCTCGGGAGACCCAGTACTTC
CDR3aa: CASSVRGLAGPRETQYF
v_gene: TRBV4-1
d_gene: TRBD2
j_gene: TRBJ2-5
abundance: once

CDR3nt: TGCGCCAGCAGCCTTACAGGGGGAGAGACCCAGTACTTC
CDR3aa: CASSLTGGETQYF
v_gene: TRBV4-1
d_gene: TRBD1
j_gene: TRBJ2-5
abundance: -

CDR3nt: TGTGCCAGCAGTTTCCGGACTAGCGGGGTAAAGGAAGAGACCCAGTACTTC
CDR3aa: CASSFRTSGVKEETQYF
v_gene: TRBV27
d_gene: TRBD2
j_gene: TRBJ2-5
abundance: -

CDR3nt: TGTGCCAGCAGCCCGTCTAGCGGGAGGGCCCATTGGCAGTTCTTC
CDR3aa: CASSPSSGRAHWQFF
v_gene: TRBV7-8
d_gene: TRBD2
j_gene: TRBJ2-1
abundance: -

CDR3nt: TGTGCCAGCAGTCTGGGACAGGGGGACTATGGCTACACCTTC
CDR3aa: CASSLGQGDYGYTF
v_gene: TRBV6-5
d_gene: TRBD1
j_gene: TRBJ1-2
abundance: -

CDR3nt: TGTGCAGGGTGGGGGGGAGATACGCAGTATTTT
CDR3aa: CAGWGGDTQYF
v_gene: TRBV6-5
d_gene: TRBD2
j_gene: TRBJ2-3
abundance: -

CDR3nt: TGTGCCAGCTCATTCCAGGACAGGTCCTACGAGCAGTACTTC
CDR3aa: CASSFQDRSYEQYF
v_gene: TRBV18
d_gene: TRBD1
j_gene: TRBJ2-7
abundance: -

CDR3nt: TGTGCCAGCAGCCAAACCCCAGGGGGGAGGCGCTCCTACGAGCAGTACTTC
CDR3aa: CASSQTPGGRRSYEQYF
v_gene: TRBV4-2
d_gene: -
j_gene: TRBJ2-7
abundance: -

CDR3nt: TGTGCCAGCAGTGATTTGTCCGGCGGGCAGCCCCAGCATTTT
CDR3aa: CASSDLSGGQPQHF
v_gene: TRBV25-1
d_gene: -
j_gene: TRBJ1-5
abundance: -

CDR3nt: TGCAGCGTTTCCCCGCGGGCAGGGGTAATCCATGAGCAGTTCTTC
CDR3aa: CSVSPRAGVIHEQFF
v_gene: TRBV29-1
d_gene: -
j_gene: TRBJ2-1
abundance: -

CDR3nt: TGCGCCAGTGGGACTCCCAACACCGGGGAGCTGTTTTTT
CDR3aa: CASGTPNTGELFF
v_gene: TRBV10-2
d_gene: -
j_gene: TRBJ2-2
abundance: -

CDR3nt: TGTGCCAGCAGTTTATTCGCGGGACAGCGGACGCAGTATTTT
CDR3aa: CASSLFAGQRTQYF
v_gene: TRBV27
d_gene: -
j_gene: TRBJ2-3
abundance: -

CDR3nt: TGTGCCAGCCTGCTAAGGGAGGGAGGCGGGGAGCTGTTTTTT
CDR3aa: CASLLREGGGELFF
v_gene: TRBV28
d_gene: TRBD2
j_gene: TRBJ2-2
abundance: once

CDR3nt: TGTGCCACCAGTGATCTCAATGAGCAGTTCTTC
CDR3aa: CATSDLNEQFF
v_gene: TRBV24-1
d_gene: -
j_gene: TRBJ2-1
abundance: -

CDR3nt: TGTGCCAGCAGACAGGGACAGGGGAACACCGGGGAGCTGTTTTTT
CDR3aa: CASRQGQGNTGELFF
v_gene: TRBV7-2
d_gene: TRBD1
j_gene: TRBJ2-2
abundance: -

CDR3nt: TGTGCCATCAGAAATGGGTCCGGGGATTCACCCCTCCACTTT
CDR3aa: CAIRNGSGDSPLHF
v_gene: TRBV10-3
d_gene: -
j_gene: TRBJ1-6
abundance: -

CDR3nt: TGTGCCAGCAGCTTAGATTTACTGGCAGGGACTAACTATGGCTACACCTTC
CDR3aa: CASSLDLLAGTNYGYTF
v_gene: TRBV11-2
d_gene: -
j_gene: TRBJ1-2
abundance: many

CDR3nt: TGTGCCAGCAGTTTTGGGCAGGGGGCCTACAATGAGCAGTTCTTC
CDR3aa: CASSFGQGAYNEQFF
v_gene: TRBV28
d_gene: TRBD1
j_gene: TRBJ2-1
abundance: -

CDR3nt: TGTGCCAGCAGTTCCCGGACTACAGATACGCAGTATTTT
CDR3aa: CASSSRTTDTQYF
v_gene: TRBV27
d_gene: -
j_gene: TRBJ2-3
abundance: -

CDR3nt: TGTGCCAGCAGTGAAGACGGGAGGACCTACAATGAGCAGTTCTTC
CDR3aa: CASSEDGRTYNEQFF
v_gene: TRBV2
d_gene: TRBD2
j_gene: TRBJ2-1
abundance: once

CDR3nt: TGTGCCTGGAAGGGGGTAGCGGGGGACACGCAGTATTTT
CDR3aa: CAWKGVAGDTQYF
v_gene: TRBV30
d_gene: TRBD2
j_gene: TRBJ2-3
abundance: -

CDR3nt: TGTGCCAGCAAAAATCGGGACAGCCTCACCGGGGAGCTGTTTTTT
CDR3aa: CASKNRDSLTGELFF
v_gene: TRBV6-5
d_gene: TRBD1
j_gene: TRBJ2-2
abundance: -

CDR3nt: TGTGCCAGCAGTCTACAGGCAATCTCTGGAAACACCATATATTTT
CDR3aa: CASSLQAISGNTIYF
v_gene: TRBV28
d_gene: -
j_gene: TRBJ1-3
abundance: -

CDR3nt: TGTGCCAGCAGCCGGACAGGGGGCACAGGGAATGAGCAGTTCTTC
CDR3aa: CASSRTGGTGNEQFF
v_gene: TRBV28
d_gene: TRBD1
j_gene: TRBJ2-1
abundance: -

CDR3nt: TGTGCCAGCAGACAGGCGAGCTCTGGGGCCAACGTCCTGACTTTC
CDR3aa: CASRQASSGANVLTF
v_gene: TRBV2
d_gene: -
j_gene: TRBJ2-6
abundance: -

CDR3nt: TGTGCCAGCAGCGATAGACAGCGTTATGGCTACACCTTC
CDR3aa: CASSDRQRYGYTF
v_gene: TRBV7-9
d_gene: -
j_gene: TRBJ1-2
abundance: -

CDR3nt: TGTGCCAGCAGCAGCAATGACAGGGCTGGAAACACCATATATTTT
CDR3aa: CASSSNDRAGNTIYF
v_gene: TRBV9
d_gene: TRBD1
j_gene: TRBJ1-3
abundance: -

CDR3nt: TGTGCCAGCAGTGCACTCCCAGAGGGGAACACTGAAGCTTTCTTT
CDR3aa: CASSALPEGNTEAFF
v_gene: TRBV28
d_gene: -
j_gene: TRBJ1-1
abundance: -

CDR3nt: TGTGCCAGCAGCTCACAACGGGTCCGGCAGCCCCAGCATTTT
CDR3aa: CASSSQRVRQPQHF
v_gene: TRBV3-1/TRBV3-2
d_gene: -
j_gene: TRBJ1-5
abundance: -

CDR3nt: TGTGCCAGCAGCGTAAGAGCCCTGGGGCGAGGGGCCAACGTCCTGACTTTC
CDR3aa: CASSVRALGRGANVLTF
v_gene: TRBV9
d_gene: -
j_gene: TRBJ2-6
abundance: few

CDR3nt: TGTGCCAGCTCACCACAAGAGGGGGACTACGAGCAGTACTTC
CDR3aa: CASSPQEGDYEQYF
v_gene: TRBV18
d_gene: -
j_gene: TRBJ2-7
abundance: -

CDR3nt: TGCGCCAGCAGCTCCCAGGGGGCAGGGGAGACCCAGTACTTC
CDR3aa: CASSSQGAGETQYF
v_gene: TRBV5-1
d_gene: TRBD1
j_gene: TRBJ2-5
abundance: -

CDR3nt: TGTGCCATCAGCGTGGACTCTTCACAAGAGACCCAGTACTTC
CDR3aa: CAISVDSSQETQYF
v_gene: TRBV10-3
d_gene: -
j_gene: TRBJ2-5
abundance: -

CDR3nt: TGTGCCAGCAGCACCGGGACTAGCGGCCAAGAGACCCAGTACTTC
CDR3aa: CASSTGTSGQETQYF
v_gene: TRBV28
d_gene: TRBD2
j_gene: TRBJ2-5
abundance: -

CDR3nt: TGTGCCAGCAGCTTAGATCATTCGGGTTTGGAGCCCCAGCATTTT
CDR3aa: CASSLDHSGLEPQHF
v_gene: TRBV7-2
d_gene: -
j_gene: TRBJ1-5
abundance: -

CDR3nt: TGTGCCAGCAGTATACAGGGGTCTTTGGACGAGCAGTACTTC
CDR3aa: CASSIQGSLDEQYF
v_gene: TRBV27
d_gene: TRBD1
j_gene: TRBJ2-7
abundance: once

CDR3nt: TGTGCCAGCAGCCAAGGCCGGGGAGTCGAAGCTTTCTTT
CDR3aa: CASSQGRGVEAFF
v_gene: TRBV14
d_gene: -
j_gene: TRBJ1-1
abundance: -

CDR3nt: TGCGCCAGCAGCCCGACAGGGGGAAACTATGGCTACACCTTC
CDR3aa: CASSPTGGNYGYTF
v_gene: TRBV5-1
d_gene: TRBD1
j_gene: TRBJ1-2
abundance: -

CDR3nt: TGTGCCAGCAGCCCACAGCAGGGGGCCGGGGAGACCCAGTACTTC
CDR3aa: CASSPQQGAGETQYF
v_gene: TRBV7-9
d_gene: TRBD1
j_gene: TRBJ2-5
abundance: once

CDR3nt: TGTGCCAGCAGCTTAGGGTCAGCTAGAGATACGCAGTATTTT
CDR3aa: CASSLGSARDTQYF
v_gene: TRBV7-2
d_gene: -
j_gene: TRBJ2-3
abundance: -

CDR3nt: TGCGCCAGCAGCTTGCAGGGGAGCTCCTACAATGAGCAGTTCTTC
CDR3aa: CASSLQGSSYNEQFF
v_gene: TRBV5-1
d_gene: -
j_gene: TRBJ2-1
abundance: once

CDR3nt: TGTGCCAGTAGTGACAGGGGGAGATGGTATGGCTACACCTTC
CDR3aa: CASSDRGRWYGYTF
v_gene: TRBV19
d_gene: TRBD1
j_gene: TRBJ1-2
abundance: -

CDR3nt: TGTGCCAGCAGCTTAAGGCGGTACCAAGAGACCCAGTACTTC
CDR3aa: CASSLRRYQETQYF
v_gene: TRBV11-2
d_gene: -
j_gene: TRBJ2-5
abundance: -

CDR3nt: TGTGCCAGCAGTTACAGGGACAGCTACAATGAGCAGTTCTTC
CDR3aa: CASSYRDSYNEQFF
v_gene: TRBV6-2/TRBV6-3
d_gene: TRBD1
j_gene: TRBJ2-1
abundance: -

CDR3nt: TGTGCCAGCAGCCCCGGCGGCCGAGGAGTCTACAATGAGCAGTTCTTC
CDR3aa: CASSPGGRGVYNEQFF
v_gene: TRBV7-2
d_gene: -
j_gene: TRBJ2-1
abundance: -

CDR3nt: TGCGCCAGCAGCTTTGGGTACCAGGCTAACTATGGCTACACCTTC
CDR3aa: CASSFGYQANYGYTF
v_gene: TRBV5-1
d_gene: -
j_gene: TRBJ1-2
abundance: -

CDR3nt: TGTGCCAGCAGCGTAGACCCTAGCGGGAGGGCCCTGGGCTCCTACGAGCAGTACTTC
CDR3aa: CASSVDPSGRALGSYEQYF
v_gene: TRBV9
d_gene: TRBD2
j_gene: TRBJ2-7
abundance: -